This TCR beta chain was recorded in a study of cytomegalovirus exposure and HLA in healthy donors. A multiplex PCR was run with 60 Vbeta primers and 13 Jbeta primers. Libraries were prepared by immunoSEQ multiplex PCR; TCRdb keeps only in-frame clonotypes and omits some of them. This repertoire includes about 33,000 clones. To note about this clone: Antigen: not known.

The study's findings and limits: Rare TCR sequences dominated, though some public TCRs recurred in many donors.

Donors consisted of healthy bone marrow donors. The germline CDR1 and CDR2 sequences are MGHDK and SYGVNS. The length of the CDR3 is 16 residues. V shed 0 bases and J shed 4 bases, with 12 bases lying between them. The J gene is TRBJ2-2, the V gene TRBV25-1; D possibly corresponds to TRBD1 (6 bases). The source material was PBMCs. The TCR was taken from a woman between 40 and 55 years old in good health and CMV-seropositive. CDR3 protein: CASSEYTDRSTGELFF. CDR3 DNA: TGTGCCAGCAGTGAATATACGGACAGATCCACCGGGGAGCTGTTTTTT.